This T cell receptor beta chain was found in a study of T cells expressing NK-cell markers. Study-level results: NKG2C+ dominant clonotype frequencies in roughly six donors were about 1.0-8% of CD8+ T cells. In four donors, dominant clonotypes made up about 28.3-65% of CD3+CD56-NKG2C+ cells.

TCRdb derives one entry per CDR3 protein from the 5' RACE reads, leaving out DNA. The sample has about 440,000 distinct CDR3 sequences; the top ten hold roughly 8%. On this clonotype: Its specificity is unknown.

The clonotype originates from a woman between 18 and 70 years old in good health. The specimen sequenced was blood T cells: a sorted CD56 or NKG2C T cell subset, CD4+ or CD8+ T cells, or bulk PBMC T cells (not recorded which).

The CDR3 here is CASSSVGEANTEAFF. The rearrangement links TRBV11-2 to TRBJ1-1. This CDR3 contains 15 residues. CDR1 and CDR2 from the germline V gene are SGHAT and FQNNGV.